This TCR beta chain was sequenced during a study of T cell responses to AZD1222 COVID-19 vaccine. Study background: Second doses that came at about 4 or about 12 weeks were put together.

Trimming removed 5 bases from V and 9 bases from J, with 14 bases in between. CDR3 length equals 13 residues. The germline gives CDR1 SGHNT, CDR2 YENEEA. Study findings and constraints: Unmutated variant regions are reportedly the target of nearly half of TCRs that are spike-specific. Scientists sampled the repertoires only once the peak T cell response had passed. It should be noted that donors were predominantly white British and more often female, and clonal diversity was possibly underestimated.

This clone was detected a few times. Its antigen is undetermined. The table came from immunoSEQ multiplex PCR; TCRdb's copy has only in-frame clones and leaves some out. The sample comprises approximately 130,000 clones, 80% to 95% of which are singletons, and around 3.1% rests with the top ten. V is TRBV11-3 and J is TRBJ2-4; D is undetermined. This sample comprised peripheral blood, obtained on day 0 of AZD1222 vaccination. The receptor's source is an adult in good health. The DNA of the CDR3 is TGTGCCAGCAGCCCGGATAGGCTAGGCATTCAGTACTTC. It specifies CASSPDRLGIQYF. Full variable domain (missing parts from reference TRBV11-3 and TRBJ2-4): EAGVVQSPRYKIIEKKQPVAFWCNPISGHNTLYWYLQNLGQGPELLIRYENEEAVDDSQLPKDRFSAERLKGVDSTLKIQPAELGDSAVYLCASSPDRLGIQYFGAGTRLSVL.